This T cell receptor beta chain stems from a study of blood T cell repertoires in COVID-19. Across the study: Italy, Spain and the United States were the sources of the convalescent and acute COVID-19 samples. Sample material is recorded as cDNA or gDNA derived from T cells, B-cell-depleted T cells, or PBMCs.

This clone appeared a few times. Original handling: The assay estimated nucleated cells by amplifying reference gene primers. Sequencing used immunoSEQ multiplex PCR; TCRdb keeps in-frame clones, though not all of them. The V and J calls and clone size come from that table; D and trimming were worked out from the DNA. The table lists about 110,000 clones, less than 85% of them singletons. This CDR3 contains 15 residues. The ends were cut back, 1 base at V and 4 bases at J, with 13 bases in the middle. The germline gives CDR1 WNHNN, CDR2 SYGVQD (reference sequence). The receptor's source is a woman older than 75 with acute or convalescent COVID-19. Material: peripheral blood. The rearrangement links TRBV10-1 to TRBJ1-2, with D perhaps TRBD1 (6 bases). CDR3 in amino acids: CASSEYTQGTYGYTF. In DNA, the CDR3 is TGCGCCAGCAGTGAGTATACACAGGGTACCTATGGCTACACCTTC.